This TCR beta chain came from a study of human T cells and chemical hapten exposure. Study background: There were per-sample TCR yield variations, arising mainly from small pooled library volume differences.

The library attached unique molecular identifiers to individual cDNA molecules. TCRdb called the 5' RACE reads again in MiXCR, with one record for every CDR3 protein. This table has 70,000 to 85,000 distinct CDR3 sequences, around a sixth appearing once. Sequencing started from total RNA isolated from unfractionated whole blood. Study observations and caveats: Among TCRs, those above 1 in 1000 frequency were unaffected by DPC sensitization.

Germline-derived CDR1 and CDR2 are SQVTM and ANQGSEA. V was shortened by 2 bases and J by 2 bases, with 12 bases between the two germline ends. This CDR3 region has 14 residues. Note on this clonotype: Its cognate antigen is unknown.

The receptor's source is a female donor in good health. The chain joins TRBV29-1 to TRBJ1-2; perhaps TRBD1 as D (5 bases). CDR3 nucleotides: TGCAGCGTTGAAAAGGCCAGGGCGAACTATGGCTACACCTTC. Its translation is CSVEKARANYGYTF.